This T cell receptor beta chain appears in the sequencing data of a study of T cell responses to AZD1222 COVID-19 vaccine. Germline values: CDR1 DFQATT, CDR2 SNEGSKA (reference sequence). This CDR3 comprises 12 residues. V lost 3 bases, J lost 5 bases, and 10 bases lay in between. Profiled with immunoSEQ multiplex PCR; TCRdb holds only in-frame clones, not every one. The data show more than 85,000 clones, around nine tenths seen once. In this sample, this clone turned up a few times. The sample consisted of peripheral blood, taken on day 0 of AZD1222 vaccination. The receptor was isolated from an adult in good health. The rearrangement links TRBV20-1 to TRBJ1-1; D not certain. CDR3 nucleotides: TGCAGTGCTAGTCGGGGAACAACTGAAGCTTTCTTT. As protein: CSASRGTTEAFF.